The entry that follows covers one T cell receptor beta chain sequence. What it binds is unknown. The PCR had 60 Vbeta and 13 Jbeta primers. Repertoires were generated with immunoSEQ multiplex PCR, while TCRdb's copy carries only in-frame clones and drops some. The data contain 100,000 or so clones, about four fifths of them seen just once; the ten biggest clones take up over 5%. This entry belongs to a study of cytomegalovirus exposure and HLA in healthy donors. Study-wide results and limits: By a later analysis, the bulk of CMV-associated TCR beta chains appeared HLA-restricted. Other equally common chains were less clonally expanded than HLA-associated TCR beta chains, a later analysis showed. In a later analysis, specific HLA alleles were associated with 15,000 to 20,000 TCR beta sequences at a 0.05 false discovery rate.

From germline, CDR1 is SGHDT and CDR2 YYEEEE. The length of the CDR3 is 14 residues. Trimming at V came to 5 bases and at J to 4 bases, leaving 3 bases not matched to a gene. What was sequenced was PBMCs. This clonotype originated in a man aged 40-49 years in good health and CMV-seropositive. The chain joins TRBV5-6 to TRBJ1-2; 12 nucleotides line up with TRBD1. The CDR3 loop is CASRGTGGAYGYTF. The CDR3 DNA follows: TGTGCCAGCAGGGGGACAGGGGGCGCCTATGGCTACACCTTC.